This T cell receptor (beta chain) was captured by sequencing in a study of cytomegalovirus exposure and HLA in healthy donors. Study-wide results and limits: Rare TCR sequences dominated, though some public TCRs recurred in many donors. The tendency of first-cohort TCR clusters to co-occur in the roughly 120 validation repertoires was identified by a subsequent analysis. A few chains tied to CMV proved CMV antigen-specific in vitro. Altogether, 160 or so TCR beta chains were recorded as cytomegalovirus-associated.

Generated by immunoSEQ multiplex PCR, the TCRdb table keeps only in-frame clones and is missing some. The sample has some 220,000 clones, approximately 90% seen once. The CDR3 covers 15 residues. The germline V and J ends were trimmed by 6 bases and 8 bases, with 19 bases remaining between them. The germline gives CDR1 MNHNS, CDR2 SASEGT. This clone was detected once. Its antigen is still unknown. V usage is TRBV6-1 and J usage is TRBJ1-4; D gene unclear. This receptor was taken from a woman younger than 35 in good health and CMV-seronegative. Sequencing was done on a sample of PBMCs. CDR3 DNA sequence: TGTGCCAGCAGGCCCCTCCACCTAGGTAGAGAAAAACTGTTTTTT. This encodes CASRPLHLGREKLFF.